Shown below are 9 T cell receptor beta chains from a single sample sequenced in a study of siplizumab effects on memory and regulatory T cells. Sequenced by immunoSEQ multiplex PCR; TCRdb stores in-frame clones only, minus some. The profile covers over 80,000 clones, with roughly 94% appearing a single time and approximately 1.5% taken by the ten largest. Sequenced: non-Treg CD4+ T cells sorted from blood. The receptors were sampled from a human donor in good health.

The genes are TRBV9 and TRBJ1-5, with D tentatively TRBD1 (5 bases). V lost 0 bases to trimming and J lost 3 bases, with 7 bases between them. Germline CDR1 and CDR2: SGDLS and YYNGEE. The CDR3 sequence is 14 residues long. The CDR3 reads CASSVGGDNQPQHF. The CDR3 nucleotides read TGTGCCAGCAGCGTAGGAGGGGACAATCAGCCCCAGCATTTT.

Only one count was recorded for this clone. The chain is built from TRBV7-6 and TRBJ2-7, with 12 positions matching TRBD1. The V segment lost 5 bases and the J segment 6 bases; nucleotides outside the gene matches: 8. The CDR3 has 15 amino acids. Germline V gives CDR1 SGHVS, CDR2 FNYEAQ. The DNA for the CDR3 is TGTGCCAGCAGCGTAACCGGGACAGGGGGCGGCGAGCAGTACTTC. It codes for CASSVTGTGGGEQYF.

The chain recombines TRBV5-1 with TRBJ2-6, with 7 bases matching TRBD1. V was pared by 3 bases and J by 4 bases, with 7 bases of the junction left unmatched. The germline gives CDR1 SGHRS, CDR2 YFSETQ. The CDR3 loop spans 16 amino acids. As DNA, the CDR3 is TGCGCCAGCAGCTCTAACAGGGGAACGGGGGCCAACGTCCTGACTTTC. Residues: CASSSNRGTGANVLTF.

The chain recombines TRBV25-1 with TRBJ2-1; D is undetermined. The CDR3 length is 14 residues. Trimming removed 0 bases at V and 2 bases at J, with 5 bases between. Germline CDR1 MGHDK, CDR2 SYGVNS. The CDR3 bases are TGTGCCAGCAGTGAATACGCGCCCTACAATGAGCAGTTCTTC. It is translated as CASSEYAPYNEQFF.

The J gene is TRBJ2-3, the V gene TRBV10-3, with 7 bases fitting TRBD2. Germline lookup yields CDR1 ENHRY and CDR2 SYGVKD. The V gene end was trimmed by 2 bases and the J gene end by 3 bases; junction bases not matched to a gene: 2. The CDR3 is 14 residues long. The CDR3 coding sequence is TGTGCCATCAGTGAGAGGGAGGGTACAGATACGCAGTATTTT. This codes for CAISEREGTDTQYF.

Notes on this clone: The same CDR3 also results from other DNA sequences found in this sample. This rearrangement joins TRBV7-9 to TRBJ1-5, with D possibly matching TRBD1 (5 bases). Germline V lookup: CDR1 SEHNR, CDR2 FQNEAQ (reference sequence). V gave up 6 bases and J gave up 4 bases, with 10 bases separating them. CDR3 length: 13 amino acids. DNA of the CDR3: TGTGCCAGCAGTTCACAGGTGAATCAGCCCCAGCATTTT. Translated, it gives CASSSQVNQPQHF.

This chain uses TRBV11-1 with TRBJ2-3; no reliable D call. This CDR3 contains 15 residues. The V gene lost 4 bases and the J gene lost 2 bases, with 13 bases spanning the gap. From germline, CDR1 is SGHAT and CDR2 FQDESV (reference sequence). Here the CDR3 DNA reads TGTGCCAGCAGCTGGGCCCCGATGGTCACAGATACGCAGTATTTT. Translating it yields CASSWAPMVTDTQYF.

V is TRBV19 and J is TRBJ2-3, with 14 bases that match TRBD2. Looked up from germline, CDR1 is LNHDA and CDR2 is SQIVND (reference sequence). The length of the CDR3 is 17 residues. V lost 4 bases, J lost 4 bases, and 7 bases stayed unmatched. The CDR3 DNA follows: TGTGCCAGTAGTAGGGGGACTAGCGGGAGTCTCTCAGATACGCAGTATTTT. This codes for CASSRGTSGSLSDTQYF.

The chain couples TRBV5-6 to TRBJ2-1, with TRBD1 identical over 7 bases. The germline gives CDR1 SGHDT, CDR2 YYEEEE. CDR3 length: 15 amino acids. The ends lost 2 bases at V and 5 bases at J; junction bases unmatched: 7. This CDR3 reads CASSFPGTANNEQFF. In DNA form, the CDR3 reads TGTGCCAGCAGCTTCCCCGGGACAGCAAACAATGAGCAGTTCTTC.